This TCR beta chain was recovered during a study of shared clonotypes between healthy human individuals. As for the study in general: A couple of women and a few men aged 18 to 49 served as donors. Used for every donor were three CD4 naive, three CD4 memory, two CD8 naive and one CD8 memory plate.

The table came from immunoSEQ multiplex PCR; TCRdb's copy has only in-frame clones and leaves some out. The table includes fewer than 850,000 clones, around 90% detected once. Study results and caveats: The represented genetic and exposure-history diversity was limited by the small number of donors.

In the case of this clone: Its cognate antigen is unknown.

CD8 memory merged CD45RO+ cells and CCR7-negative CD45RA+ TemRA cells into one population. Germline assignment: CDR1 LGHNA and CDR2 YSLEER. With V trimmed by 1 base and J by 4 bases, 5 bases remained unmatched. The CDR3 is 16 residues long. The sequencing input was memory CD8+ T cells from PBMCs. Noted subset: CD45RO+ cells pooled with CCR7-negative TemRA cells. This chain uses TRBV4-3 with TRBJ2-1; 9 nucleotides line up with TRBD2. The TCR sequence derives from a man between 18 and 29 years old in good health. Some clones in this sample may be carry-over from other donors' samples. DNA of the CDR3: TGCGCCAGCAGCCAAGCAGCGGGAGGCACATACAATGAGCAGTTCTTC. This encodes CASSQAAGGTYNEQFF.